This T cell receptor beta chain was profiled in a study of T cell repertoires in cytomegalovirus infection. Study in general: Both a matching HLA type and CMV infection were indicated by public TCR beta signatures.

Findings and caveats of the study: Predominance within the ex vivo response was attributable to HLA-C-restricted CMV-specific TCR beta clonotypes.

Many counts were recorded for this clonotype. The antigen remains unidentified. A single record per CDR3 protein comes from TCRdb applying MiXCR to the reads. The sample carries 400,000 to 550,000 distinct CDR3 sequences, around 11% recorded once. This receptor was taken from a human donor in good health (CMV status not recorded). Some clones in this sample may be carry-over from other donors' samples. Sequencing was performed on PBMCs.

CDR3 DNA: TGCGCCAGCAGCCATCCGCGGGACGGATCTAACTATGGCTACACCTTC. Its translation: CASSHPRDGSNYGYTF. V and J are TRBV4-1 and TRBJ1-2, with a tentative D call TRBD1 (5 bases). V was clipped by 3 bases and J by 0 bases, with 14 bases between them. The germline CDR1 and CDR2 sequences are MGHRA and YSYEKL. The CDR3 covers 16 residues.